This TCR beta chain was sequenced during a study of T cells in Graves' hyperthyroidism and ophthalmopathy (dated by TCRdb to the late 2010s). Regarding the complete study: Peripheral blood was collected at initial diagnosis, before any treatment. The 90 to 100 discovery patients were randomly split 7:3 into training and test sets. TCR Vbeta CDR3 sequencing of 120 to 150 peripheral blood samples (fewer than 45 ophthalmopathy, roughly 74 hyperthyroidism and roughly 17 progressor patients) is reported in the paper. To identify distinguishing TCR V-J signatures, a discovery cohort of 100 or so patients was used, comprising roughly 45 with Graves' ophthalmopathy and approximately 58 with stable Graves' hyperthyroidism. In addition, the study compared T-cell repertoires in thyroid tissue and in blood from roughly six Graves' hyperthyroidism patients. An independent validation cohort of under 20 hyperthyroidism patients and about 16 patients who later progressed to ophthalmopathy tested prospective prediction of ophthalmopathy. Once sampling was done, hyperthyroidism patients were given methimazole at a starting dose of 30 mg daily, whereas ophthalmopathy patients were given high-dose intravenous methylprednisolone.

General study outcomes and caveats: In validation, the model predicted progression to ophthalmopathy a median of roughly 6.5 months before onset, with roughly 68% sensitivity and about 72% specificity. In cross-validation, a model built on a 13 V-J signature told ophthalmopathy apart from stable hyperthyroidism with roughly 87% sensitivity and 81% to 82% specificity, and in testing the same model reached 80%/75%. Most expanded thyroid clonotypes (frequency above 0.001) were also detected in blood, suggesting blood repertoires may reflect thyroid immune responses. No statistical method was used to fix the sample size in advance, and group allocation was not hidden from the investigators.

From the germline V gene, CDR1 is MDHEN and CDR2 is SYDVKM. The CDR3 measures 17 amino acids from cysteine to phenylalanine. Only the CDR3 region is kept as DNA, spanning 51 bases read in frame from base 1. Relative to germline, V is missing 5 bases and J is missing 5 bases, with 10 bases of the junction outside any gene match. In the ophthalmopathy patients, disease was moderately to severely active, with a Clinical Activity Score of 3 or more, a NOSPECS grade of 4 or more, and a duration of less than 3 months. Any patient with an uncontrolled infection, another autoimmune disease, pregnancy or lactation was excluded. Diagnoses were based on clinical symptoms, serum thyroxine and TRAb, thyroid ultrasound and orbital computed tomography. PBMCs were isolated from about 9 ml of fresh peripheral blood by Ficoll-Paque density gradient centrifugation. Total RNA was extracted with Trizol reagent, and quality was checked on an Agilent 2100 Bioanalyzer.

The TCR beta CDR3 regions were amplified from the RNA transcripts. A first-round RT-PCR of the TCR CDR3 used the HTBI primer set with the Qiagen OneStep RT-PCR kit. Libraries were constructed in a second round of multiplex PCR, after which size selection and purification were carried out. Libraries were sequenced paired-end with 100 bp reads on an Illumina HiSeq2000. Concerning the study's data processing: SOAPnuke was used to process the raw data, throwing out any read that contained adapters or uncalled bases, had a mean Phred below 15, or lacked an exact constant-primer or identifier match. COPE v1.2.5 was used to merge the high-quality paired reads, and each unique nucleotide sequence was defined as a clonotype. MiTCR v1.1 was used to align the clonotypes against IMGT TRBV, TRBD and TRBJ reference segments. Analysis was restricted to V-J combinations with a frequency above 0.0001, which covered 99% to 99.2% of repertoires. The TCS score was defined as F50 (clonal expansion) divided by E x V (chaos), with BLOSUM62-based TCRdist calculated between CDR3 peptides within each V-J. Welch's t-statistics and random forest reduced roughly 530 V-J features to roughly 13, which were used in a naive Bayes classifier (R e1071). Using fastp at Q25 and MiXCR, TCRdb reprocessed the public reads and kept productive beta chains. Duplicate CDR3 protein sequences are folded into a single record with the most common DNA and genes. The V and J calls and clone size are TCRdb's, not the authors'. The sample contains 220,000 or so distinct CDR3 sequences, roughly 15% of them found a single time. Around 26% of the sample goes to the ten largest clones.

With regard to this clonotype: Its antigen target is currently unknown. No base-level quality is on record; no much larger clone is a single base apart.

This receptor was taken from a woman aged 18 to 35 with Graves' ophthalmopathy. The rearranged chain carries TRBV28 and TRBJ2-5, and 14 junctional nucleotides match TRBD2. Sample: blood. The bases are TGTGCCAGCAGTCCGATGACTAGCGGGAGGGTGAGGGAGACCCAGTACTTC. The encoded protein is CASSPMTSGRVRETQYF. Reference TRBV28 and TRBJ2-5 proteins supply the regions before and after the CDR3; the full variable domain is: DVKVTQSSRYLVKRTGEKVFLECVQDMDHENMFWYRQDPGLGLRLIYFSYDVKMKEKGDIPEGYSVSREKKERFSLILESASTNQTSMYLCASSPMTSGRVRETQYFGPGTRLLVL.